This record covers a single TCR beta chain. Its antigen is undetermined. Other DNA sequences in this sample translate to the same CDR3. Use of 60 Vbeta and 13 Jbeta primers characterized the PCR. Produced via immunoSEQ multiplex PCR; TCRdb's table is partial and in-frame only. The top ten hold 4% to 5% of the sample, which has 130,000 to 150,000 clones, approximately 83% seen once. Every donor was a healthy person donating bone marrow. The data originate from a study of cytomegalovirus exposure and HLA in healthy donors. Study conclusions and caveats: Most TCR sequences proved rare, with some public TCRs found in many donors. With DRB1 most and HLA-C fewest, TCR association rates differed between HLA loci in a later analysis.

The ends were cut back, 8 bases at V and 1 base at J, with 12 bases in the middle. From germline, CDR1 is MNHEY and CDR2 SMNVEV (reference sequence). The CDR3 runs to 14 residues. Sequencing was performed on PBMCs. The chain has TRBV27 and TRBJ1-3; D perhaps matches TRBD1 (5 bases). The origin of this receptor is a man aged 40-50 years in good health and CMV-seropositive. The CDR3 DNA reads as TGTGCCAGCCGTGGGGCAGGGTCTGGAAACACCATATATTTT. As protein: CASRGAGSGNTIYF.